This paragraph reports one TCR beta chain. This sample is part of a study of shared clonotypes between healthy human individuals. The naive CD8 subset, CD45RO-negative cells positively selected for CCR7, excluded terminally differentiated effector memory CD45RA+ cells. Profiling relied on immunoSEQ multiplex PCR, and the TCRdb table lists in-frame clones only, not all of them. The sample carries hundreds of thousands of clones, about 98% recorded once. Germline V gene data show CDR1 as MNHNY and CDR2 as SVGAGI (reference sequence). The germline V and J ends were trimmed by 0 bases and 14 bases, with 10 bases remaining between them. This CDR3 is built from 11 residues.

What was sequenced was naive CD8+ T cells sorted from blood. This TCR came from a man younger than 45 in good health. V usage is TRBV6-6 and J usage is TRBJ1-2; D gene unclear. The chain's CDR3 is CASSYSAAVTF. The CDR3, as DNA: TGTGCCAGCAGTTACTCCGCAGCCGTAACCTTC.